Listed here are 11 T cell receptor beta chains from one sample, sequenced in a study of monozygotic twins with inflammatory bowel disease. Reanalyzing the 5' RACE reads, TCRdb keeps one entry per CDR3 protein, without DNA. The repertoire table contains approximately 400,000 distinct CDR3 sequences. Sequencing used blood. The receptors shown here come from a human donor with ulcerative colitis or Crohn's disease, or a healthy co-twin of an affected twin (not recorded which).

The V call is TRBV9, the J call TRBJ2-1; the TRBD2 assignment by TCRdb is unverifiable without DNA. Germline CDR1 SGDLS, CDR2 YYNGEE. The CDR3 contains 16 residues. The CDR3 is CASSELAELRFDEQFF. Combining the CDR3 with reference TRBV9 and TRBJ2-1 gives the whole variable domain DSGVTQTPKHLITATGQRVTLRCSPRSGDLSVYWYQQSLDQGLQFLIQYYNGEERAKGNILERFSAQQFPDLHSELNLSSLELGDSALYFCASSELAELRFDEQFFGPGTRLTVL.

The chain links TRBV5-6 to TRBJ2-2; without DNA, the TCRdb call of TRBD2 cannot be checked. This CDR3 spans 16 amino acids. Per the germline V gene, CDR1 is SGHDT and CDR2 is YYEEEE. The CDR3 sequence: CASSFLGGPNTGELFF.

The CDR3 loop is CASSLSSQRGQETQYF. V usage is TRBV5-1 and J usage is TRBJ2-5. The CDR3 totals 16 residues. Germline-derived CDR1 and CDR2 are SGHRS and YFSETQ.

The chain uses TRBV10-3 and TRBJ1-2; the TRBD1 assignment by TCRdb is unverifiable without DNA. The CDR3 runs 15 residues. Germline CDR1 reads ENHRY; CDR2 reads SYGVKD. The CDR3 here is CAISEPSGTGTGYTF.

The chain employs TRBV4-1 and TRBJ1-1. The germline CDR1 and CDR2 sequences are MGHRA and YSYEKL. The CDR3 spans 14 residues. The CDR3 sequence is CASSGRTANTEAFF.

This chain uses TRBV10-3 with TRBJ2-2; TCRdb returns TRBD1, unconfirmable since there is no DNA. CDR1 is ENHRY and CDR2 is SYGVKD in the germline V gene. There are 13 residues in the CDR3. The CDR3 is CAIRDRSTGELFF.

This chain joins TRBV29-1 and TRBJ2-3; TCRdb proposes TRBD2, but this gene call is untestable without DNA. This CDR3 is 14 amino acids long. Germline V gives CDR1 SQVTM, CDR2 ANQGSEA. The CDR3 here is CSVAEASSTDTQYF.

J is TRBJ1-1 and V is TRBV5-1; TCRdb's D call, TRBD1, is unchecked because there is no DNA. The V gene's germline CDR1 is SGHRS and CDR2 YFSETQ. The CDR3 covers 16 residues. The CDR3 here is CASSQYRQGAGTEAFF.

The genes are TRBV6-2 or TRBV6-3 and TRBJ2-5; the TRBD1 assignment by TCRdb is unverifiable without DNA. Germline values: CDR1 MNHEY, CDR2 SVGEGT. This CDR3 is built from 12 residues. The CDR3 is CASSTGARPQYF.

CDR3 sequence reads: CASNTILNTEAFF. This sequence joins TRBV19 and TRBJ1-1. CDR1 and CDR2 (germline): LNHDA, SQIVND (reference sequence). The CDR3 is 13 amino acids.

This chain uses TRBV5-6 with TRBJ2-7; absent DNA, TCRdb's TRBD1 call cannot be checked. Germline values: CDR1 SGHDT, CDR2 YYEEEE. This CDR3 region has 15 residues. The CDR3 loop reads CASNQLDRDSDEQYF. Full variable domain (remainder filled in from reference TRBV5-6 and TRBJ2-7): DAGVTQSPTHLIKTRGQQVTLRCSPKSGHDTVSWYQQALGQGPQFIFQYYEEEERQRGNFPDRFSGHQFPNYSSELNVNALLLGDSALYLCASNQLDRDSDEQYFGPGTRLTVT.